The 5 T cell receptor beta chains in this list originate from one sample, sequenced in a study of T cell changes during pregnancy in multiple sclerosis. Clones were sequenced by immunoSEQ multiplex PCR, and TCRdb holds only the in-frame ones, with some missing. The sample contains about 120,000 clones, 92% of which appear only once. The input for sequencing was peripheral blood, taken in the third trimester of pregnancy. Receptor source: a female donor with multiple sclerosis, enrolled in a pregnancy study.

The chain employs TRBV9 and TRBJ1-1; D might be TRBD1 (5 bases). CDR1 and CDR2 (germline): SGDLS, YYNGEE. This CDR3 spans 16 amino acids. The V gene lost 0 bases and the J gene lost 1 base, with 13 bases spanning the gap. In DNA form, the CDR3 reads TGTGCCAGCAGCGTAGGGCTGGGACTCCCGAACACTGAAGCTTTCTTT. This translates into CASSVGLGLPNTEAFF.

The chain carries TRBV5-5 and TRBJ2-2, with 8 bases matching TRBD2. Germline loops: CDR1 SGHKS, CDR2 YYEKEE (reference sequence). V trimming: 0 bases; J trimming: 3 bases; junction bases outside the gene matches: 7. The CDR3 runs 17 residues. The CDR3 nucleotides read TGTGCCAGCAGCTTGGTGGGGACGGGAGGGTACACCGGGGAGCTGTTTTTT. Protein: CASSLVGTGGYTGELFF.

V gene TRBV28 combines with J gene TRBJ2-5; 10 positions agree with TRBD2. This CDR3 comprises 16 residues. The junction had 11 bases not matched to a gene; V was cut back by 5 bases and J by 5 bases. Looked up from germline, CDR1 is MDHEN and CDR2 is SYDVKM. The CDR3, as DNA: TGTGCCAGCAGTCCGCCCGGGACTAGCGCCTGGGAGACCCAGTACTTC. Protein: CASSPPGTSAWETQYF.

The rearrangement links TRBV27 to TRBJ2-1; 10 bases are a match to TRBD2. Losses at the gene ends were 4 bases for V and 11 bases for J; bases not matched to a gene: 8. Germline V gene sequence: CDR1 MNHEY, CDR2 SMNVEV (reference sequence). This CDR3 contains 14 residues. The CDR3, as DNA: TGTGCCAGCAGTTCAAGCGGGAGGGCCACTAAGCAGTTCTTC. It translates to CASSSSGRATKQFF.

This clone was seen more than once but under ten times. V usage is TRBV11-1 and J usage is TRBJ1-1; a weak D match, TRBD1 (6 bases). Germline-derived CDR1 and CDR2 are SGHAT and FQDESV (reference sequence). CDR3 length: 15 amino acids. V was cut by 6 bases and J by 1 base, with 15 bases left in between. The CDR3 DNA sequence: TGTGCCAGCAGGGAGACAGGAGCCAAGAACACTGAAGCTTTCTTT. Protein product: CASRETGAKNTEAFF.